The sequence of this T cell receptor (beta chain) was determined in a study of blood T cell repertoires in COVID-19. The wider study: The origin of the acute and convalescent COVID-19 samples was the United States, Italy and Spain.

Method: immunoSEQ multiplex PCR; TCRdb's copy keeps in-frame clones and lacks some. The sample consists of hundreds of thousands of clones, around 90% of them appearing once. Enrolled through a virtual design, the participants were between 18 and 89 years of age and came from about two dozen US areas. The sequenced sample consisted of PBMCs or T cells enriched from blood (not recorded which). The source of this sequence is a woman aged 55-69 years in a cohort exposed to, infected with or recovered from COVID-19 (not recorded which).

The CDR3 sequence: CASSPTGGAGEKLFF. The CDR3 DNA is TGTGCCAGCTCACCTACAGGGGGCGCGGGTGAAAAACTGTTTTTT. The chain recombines TRBV18 with TRBJ1-4; 9 nucleotides match TRBD1. V trimming: 3 bases; J trimming: 7 bases; junction bases outside the gene matches: 6. Germline-derived CDR1 and CDR2 are KGHSH and LQKENI. The CDR3 consists of 15 residues.